The 23 T cell receptor beta chains below were found in one sample sequenced in a study of blood T cells in healthy people across ages (dated by TCRdb to the mid-2010s). Libraries were prepared through 5' RACE. The instrument was an Illumina HiSeq 2500. A second 7 to 11 cycle PCR used a sample-barcoded 5' primer and a J-beta primer mix. Using fastp at Q25 and MiXCR, TCRdb reprocessed the public reads and kept productive beta chains. Identical CDR3 protein sequences are pooled into one entry, listed with their most common genes and DNA. In all, the sample holds roughly 900,000 distinct CDR3 sequences, and under 35% of those were seen once. The top ten constitute roughly 17% of the sample. Sequencing was performed on blood. The receptor set was obtained from a woman of 80 years or more in good health.

The table lists this clonotype with many counts. The V and J genes are TRBV5-1 and TRBJ2-3, with TRBD2 identical over 13 bases. This CDR3 is built from 17 residues. V dropped 4 bases and J dropped 1; count of bases not matched to a gene: 6. CDR1 is SGHRS and CDR2 is YFSETQ in the germline V gene. The CDR3 spells CASSPETSGGRTDTQYF. The CDR3 bases are TGCGCCAGCAGCCCCGAGACTAGCGGGGGGCGCACAGATACGCAGTATTTT.

The sample holds many counts of this clonotype. This rearrangement joins TRBV7-2 to TRBJ1-4, with D maybe TRBD1 (6 bases). CDR1 SGHTA and CDR2 FQGNSA come from the germline V gene. The V and J ends lost 1 base and 2 bases respectively, with 14 bases between them. The CDR3 spans 17 residues. CDR3 sequence reads: CASSLDRFRGTNEKLFF. In DNA form, the CDR3 reads TGTGCCAGCAGCTTAGATCGCTTCAGGGGCACTAATGAAAAACTGTTTTTT. The variable domain in full, completed from reference TRBV7-2 and TRBJ1-4, reads GAGVSQSPSNKVTEKGKDVELRCDPISGHTALYWYRQSLGQGLEFLIYFQGNSAPDKSGLPSDRFSAERTGGSVSTLTIQRTQQEDSAVYLCASSLDRFRGTNEKLFFGSGTQLSVL.

The chain couples TRBV20-1 to TRBJ2-7, with D maybe TRBD1 (6 bases). Trimming shortened V by 0 bases and J by 7 bases, and 19 bases separated the two germline ends. Germline CDR1 DFQATT, CDR2 SNEGSKA (reference sequence). The CDR3 runs 15 residues. The CDR3 sequence: CSAREPHSTGREQYF. In DNA, the CDR3 is TGCAGTGCTAGAGAGCCCCACTCAACAGGGCGAGAGCAGTACTTC.

The chain is built from TRBV7-8 and TRBJ2-5; D is unclear. Deletions cut 1 base from V and 6 bases from J, with 9 bases between. There are 13 residues in the CDR3. Germline CDR1 SGHVS, CDR2 FQNEAQ. The CDR3 DNA is TGTGCCAGCAGCTTAGTCCTATTCCAGACCCAGTACTTC. Its protein is CASSLVLFQTQYF. Based on the CDR3 plus reference TRBV7-8 and TRBJ2-5, the full variable domain is GAGVSQSPRYKVAKRGQDVALRCDPISGHVSLFWYQQALGQGPEFLTYFQNEAQLDKSGLPSDRFFAERPEGSVSTLKIQRTQQEDSAVYLCASSLVLFQTQYFGPGTRLLVL.

This clonotype was seen ten or more times. The chain couples TRBV29-1 to TRBJ2-1; TRBD1 is a possible D gene (7 bases). The germline V gene encodes CDR1 SQVTM and CDR2 ANQGSEA. CDR3 length equals 15 residues. V was pared by 6 bases and J by 3 bases, with 18 bases between. CDR3: CSVETQGGYYNEQFF. DNA of the CDR3: TGCAGCGTGGAGACCCAGGGGGGATACTACAATGAGCAGTTCTTC.

This clonotype has at least ten counts. The chain is built from TRBV20-1 and TRBJ2-1, with D perhaps assigned TRBD1 or TRBD2 (5 bases each). In germline, CDR1 is DFQATT, CDR2 SNEGSKA (reference sequence). V lost 8 bases and J lost 5, with 19 bases in between. The CDR3 extends over 14 amino acids. The CDR3 sequence: CSTHPGPSDNEQFF. The CDR3 region has the DNA TGCAGTACCCATCCGGGACCATCCGACAATGAGCAGTTCTTC.

CDR3 sequence: CSASGTSGSGYNEQFF. CDR3 nucleotides: TGCAGTGCTAGCGGGACTAGCGGGAGCGGTTACAATGAGCAGTTCTTC. The rearrangement uses TRBV20-1 and TRBJ2-1, with 14 bases aligning to TRBD2. CDR1 is DFQATT, CDR2 SNEGSKA, per germline (reference sequence). The ends lost 3 bases at V and 4 bases at J; junction bases unmatched: 5. The CDR3 totals 16 residues.

This clonotype was observed a handful of times. A clone one base away is much larger, so this may be a read error. This sequence joins TRBV7-2 and TRBJ2-5; the D call may be TRBD1 or TRBD2 (5 bases each). The germline V and J ends were trimmed by 3 bases and 4 bases, with 12 bases remaining between them. The CDR3 runs 14 residues. Germline V gene lookup returns CDR1 SGHTA and CDR2 FQGNSA. The CDR3 region has the DNA TGTGCCAGCAGCTTGGGGTTCGGGGCAGAGACCCAGTACTTC. Translated: CASSLGFGAETQYF.

This clonotype has just a few counts. The chain uses TRBV12-3 or TRBV12-4 and TRBJ1-1, with D possibly TRBD1 on 5 matching bases. Deletions cut 6 bases from V and 1 base from J, with 15 bases between. This CDR3 region has 15 residues. The CDR3 loop is CASSKSGRSNTEAFF. The CDR3 DNA sequence: TGTGCCAGCAGCAAATCGGGACGGTCGAACACTGAAGCTTTCTTT.

This clonotype showed up just a few times. The V gene is TRBV7-9, the J gene TRBJ1-2; D possibly corresponds to TRBD1 (6 bases). Germline-derived CDR1 and CDR2 are SEHNR and FQNEAQ (reference sequence). Trimming removed 6 bases from V and 8 bases from J, with 19 bases in between. This CDR3 has 14 amino acids. CDR3 bases: TGTGCCAGCAGTCATCTTGGGGGGGCGCAAGGCTACACCTTC. Its protein product is CASSHLGGAQGYTF.

This clonotype appeared a few times. This chain connects TRBV30 to TRBJ2-7; 10 bases are a match to TRBD2. V gave up 3 bases and J gave up 4 bases; unmatched junction bases: 9. Per germline, CDR1 GTSNPN and CDR2 SVGIG (reference sequence). The CDR3 length is 15 residues. CDR3 nucleotide sequence: TGTGCCTGGAGAGGAGGCAGCGGGGGGGCGTACGAGCAGTACTTC. Translated: CAWRGGSGGAYEQYF.

This clonotype has more than one count but fewer than ten. One base away lies a much larger clone, so this may be a sequencing read error. V and J are TRBV12-3 or TRBV12-4 and TRBJ2-3; the D gene is possibly TRBD1 (5 bases). This CDR3 region has 14 residues. The chain's CDR3 is CASSFRARTDAQYF. The CDR3 nucleotides are TGTGCCAGCAGTTTCAGGGCCCGCACAGATGCGCAGTATTTT.

This chain links TRBV7-9 with TRBJ2-7, with D maybe TRBD2 (5 bases). V was clipped by 2 bases and J by 0 bases, with 11 bases between them. CDR1 is SEHNR, CDR2 FQNEAQ, per germline (reference sequence). The CDR3 is 15 residues long. The DNA for the CDR3 is TGTGCCAGCAGCTTACCAGCGGCTCACTCCTACGAGCAGTACTTC. Translating it yields CASSLPAAHSYEQYF. Based on the CDR3 plus reference TRBV7-9 and TRBJ2-7, the full variable domain is DTGVSQNPRHKITKRGQNVTFRCDPISEHNRLYWYRQTLGQGPEFLTYFQNEAQLEKSRLLSDRFSAERPKGSFSTLEIQRTEQGDSAMYLCASSLPAAHSYEQYFGPGTRLTVT.

This clonotype has at least ten counts. V usage is TRBV7-2 and J usage is TRBJ2-5; 8 bases fit TRBD2. Trimming took 4 bases from V and 4 from J; bases not matched to a gene: 8. CDR3 length: 15 residues. Per the germline V gene, CDR1 is SGHTA and CDR2 is FQGNSA. The CDR3 loop reads CASSSTRGGRETQYF. The CDR3 region has the DNA TGTGCCAGCAGCTCCACTCGGGGGGGACGAGAGACCCAGTACTTC.

This clonotype was counted ten times or more. The chain recombines TRBV12-3 or TRBV12-4 with TRBJ1-6; D remains unclear. V lost 1 base to trimming and J lost 7 bases, with 11 bases between them. CDR3 length: 15 amino acids. This CDR3 reads CASSLGWRQNSPLHF. The CDR3 DNA reads as TGTGCCAGCAGTTTAGGGTGGCGTCAGAATTCACCCCTCCACTTT.

V and J are TRBV11-2 and TRBJ2-3; D possibly corresponds to TRBD2 (5 bases). The CDR3 runs to 12 residues. CDR1 and CDR2 (germline): SGHAT, FQNNGV. Trimming removed 0 bases at V and 7 bases at J, with 5 bases between. The CDR3 nucleotides are TGTGCCAGCAGCTTAGACGGGAATACGCAGTATTTT. As protein: CASSLDGNTQYF.

J is TRBJ2-1 and V is TRBV19, with 11 bases fitting TRBD2. Germline lookup yields CDR1 LNHDA and CDR2 SQIVND (reference sequence). V was clipped by 3 bases and J by 7 bases; unmatched bases: 11. The CDR3 is made up of 17 amino acids. For the CDR3, the DNA is TGTGCCAGTAGTATTACTTTCGGGGCTAGCGGGGGGAATGAGCAGTTCTTC. Translated, it gives CASSITFGASGGNEQFF.

The chain is built from TRBV20-1 and TRBJ2-1; 10 bases align to TRBD2. Germline V gives CDR1 DFQATT, CDR2 SNEGSKA (reference sequence). The CDR3 has 17 residues. This CDR3 is CSARGLAGDSSYNEQFF. The CDR3 DNA is TGCAGCGCCCGTGGTCTAGCGGGGGACTCATCCTACAATGAGCAGTTCTTC.

There are many counts of this clonotype. This chain connects TRBV6-1 to TRBJ2-5; TRBD1 matches 10 bases. The CDR3 runs 15 residues. From germline, CDR1 is MNHNS and CDR2 SASEGT. The V gene end was trimmed by 7 bases and the J gene end by 1 base; junction bases not matched to a gene: 6. This chain's CDR3 is CASTIGQGGQETQYF. CDR3 in DNA: TGTGCCAGCACTATAGGACAGGGGGGCCAAGAGACCCAGTACTTC.

This clonotype appeared many times. The chain has TRBV20-1 and TRBJ2-7, with 12 bases fitting TRBD1. CDR1 and CDR2 from the germline V gene are DFQATT and SNEGSKA (reference sequence). Trimming took 3 bases from V and 6 from J; bases not matched to a gene: 9. The CDR3 is made up of 15 amino acids. The CDR3 sequence is CSASKGQGARGEQYF. The CDR3 bases are TGCAGTGCTAGCAAGGGACAGGGGGCTCGTGGCGAGCAGTACTTC.

This clonotype was counted at least ten times. The gene calls are TRBV6-2 or TRBV6-3 and TRBJ2-6; D may match TRBD1 or TRBD2 (6 bases each). Deletions cut 5 bases from V and 0 bases from J, with 14 bases between. The CDR3 covers 17 residues. CDR1 and CDR2 from the germline V gene are MNHEY and SVGEGT. The CDR3 protein is CASSPPQGLSGANVLTF. CDR3 DNA: TGTGCCAGCAGTCCACCACAGGGACTCTCTGGGGCCAACGTCCTGACTTTC.

This clonotype appeared many times. V is TRBV21-1 and J is TRBJ2-5; the table's D call TRBD1 went unverified against the DNA. TRBV21-1 is shown as a pseudogene. CDR3 size: 16 residues. The CDR3 loop is CASSSLGHHARETQYF. CDR3 nucleotides: TGTGCCAGCAGCTCTTTGGGACACCACGCACGGGAGACCCAGTACTTC.

The chain carries TRBV12-3 or TRBV12-4 and TRBJ2-3, with D maybe TRBD2 (6 bases). The CDR3 sequence is 15 residues long. The V end was cut by 3 bases, the J end by 0 bases, with 10 bases between. The CDR3 sequence is CASSFSGVSTDTQYF. In nucleotides, the CDR3 is TGTGCCAGCAGTTTTAGCGGAGTGAGCACAGATACGCAGTATTTT.